The rows below give T cell receptor beta chains drawn from one sample of a study of blood T cell repertoires in COVID-19. Profiling relied on immunoSEQ multiplex PCR, and the TCRdb table lists in-frame clones only, not all of them. The data contain approximately 77,000 clones, about 91% of them singletons. The sequenced sample consisted of peripheral blood. The receptors here all came from an elderly woman with acute or convalescent COVID-19. The CDR3 runs from the conserved cysteine through the conserved F or W. D genes are given only for firm matches. Not all rows give a size; the values are once, few, many and, for expanded clones, a class.

j_gene: TRBJ2-1; d_gene: NA; abundance: once; v_gene: TRBV9; CDR3nt: TGTGCCAGCAGCGTAAATGCGGGTTCCTACAATGAGCAGTTCTTC; CDR3aa: CASSVNAGSYNEQFF
j_gene: TRBJ2-2; d_gene: NA; abundance: NA; v_gene: TRBV7-9; CDR3nt: TGTGCCAGCAGCTTAACCGGAGGAAAAACCGGGGAGCTGTTTTTT; CDR3aa: CASSLTGGKTGELFF
j_gene: TRBJ2-1; d_gene: NA; abundance: NA; v_gene: TRBV19; CDR3nt: TGTGCCAGTGCGGCATCAAGGGGTGAGCAGTTCTTC; CDR3aa: CASAASRGEQFF
j_gene: TRBJ1-1; d_gene: NA; abundance: once; v_gene: TRBV27; CDR3nt: TGTGCCAGCAGTTTTAGGCGGGGGCATTATAGCACTGAAGCTTTCTTT; CDR3aa: CASSFRRGHYSTEAFF
j_gene: TRBJ2-2; d_gene: NA; abundance: NA; v_gene: TRBV2; CDR3nt: TGTGCCAGCAAACGGGAGAACACCGGGGAGCTGTTTTTT; CDR3aa: CASKRENTGELFF
j_gene: TRBJ1-2; d_gene: NA; abundance: NA; v_gene: TRBV5-1; CDR3nt: TGCGCCAGCAGCTTGGAATGGGGGCGGGATGGCTACACCTTC; CDR3aa: CASSLEWGRDGYTF
j_gene: TRBJ1-2; d_gene: NA; abundance: NA; v_gene: TRBV5-6; CDR3nt: TGTGCCAGCAGCTGGGAAAAAGCAGGGTACGGCTACACCTTC; CDR3aa: CASSWEKAGYGYTF
j_gene: TRBJ2-1; d_gene: TRBD2; abundance: NA; v_gene: TRBV6-2/TRBV6-3; CDR3nt: TGTGCCAGCAGCACCGGACTAGCGGGGGGCAATGAGCAGTTCTTC; CDR3aa: CASSTGLAGGNEQFF
j_gene: TRBJ2-5; d_gene: TRBD2; abundance: NA; v_gene: TRBV5-4; CDR3nt: TGTGCCAGCAGCGGGGGGGGTATCGGAGAGACCCAGTACTTC; CDR3aa: CASSGGGIGETQYF
j_gene: TRBJ2-7; d_gene: TRBD1; abundance: NA; v_gene: TRBV6-5; CDR3nt: TGTGCCAGCAGTTTTTCAGGACAGGGGACCTACGAGCAGTACTTC; CDR3aa: CASSFSGQGTYEQYF
j_gene: TRBJ1-3; d_gene: NA; abundance: few; v_gene: TRBV2; CDR3nt: TGTGCCAGCAGTGTGTTGGCACTAGGAAACACCATATATTTT; CDR3aa: CASSVLALGNTIYF
j_gene: TRBJ1-1; d_gene: NA; abundance: NA; v_gene: TRBV7-8; CDR3nt: TGTGCCAGCAGCCCCCGGGACACCCTCACTGAAGCTTTCTTT; CDR3aa: CASSPRDTLTEAFF
j_gene: TRBJ2-7; d_gene: NA; abundance: NA; v_gene: TRBV5-6; CDR3nt: TGTGCCAGCAGCTACCGGGACAACCTCTCCTACGAGCAGTACTTC; CDR3aa: CASSYRDNLSYEQYF
j_gene: TRBJ2-1; d_gene: TRBD1; abundance: NA; v_gene: TRBV29-1; CDR3nt: TGCAGCGTTGAAGGGGGCACAGGGGTATCGAGCTCCTACAATGAGCAGTTCTTC; CDR3aa: CSVEGGTGVSSSYNEQFF
j_gene: TRBJ2-5; d_gene: NA; abundance: NA; v_gene: TRBV15; CDR3nt: TGTGCCACCAGCAGGAGGGGGGGGGACGACCAAGAGACCCAGTACTTC; CDR3aa: CATSRRGGDDQETQYF
j_gene: TRBJ1-1; d_gene: TRBD1; abundance: NA; v_gene: TRBV19; CDR3nt: TGTGCCAGTAGTATTCGACAGGGGGGCATGAACACTGAAGCTTTCTTT; CDR3aa: CASSIRQGGMNTEAFF
j_gene: TRBJ2-7; d_gene: TRBD1; abundance: NA; v_gene: TRBV13; CDR3nt: TGTGCCAGCAGCCCCCGACAGGGGGCTGCCTACGAGCAGTACTTC; CDR3aa: CASSPRQGAAYEQYF
j_gene: TRBJ1-3; d_gene: NA; abundance: NA; v_gene: TRBV15; CDR3nt: TGTGCCACCAGCAGAGACCTTAGGGTGGGGAGGGGAAACACCATATATTTT; CDR3aa: CATSRDLRVGRGNTIYF
j_gene: TRBJ2-1; d_gene: TRBD2; abundance: NA; v_gene: TRBV9; CDR3nt: TGTGCCAGCAGCGTAGCTCCCTCGGGACTAGCGGGAGACAATGAGCAGTTCTTC; CDR3aa: CASSVAPSGLAGDNEQFF
j_gene: TRBJ2-5; d_gene: TRBD2; abundance: NA; v_gene: TRBV19; CDR3nt: TGTGCCAGTAGTCTCCCTAGCGGGGGTGGGGAGACCCAGTACTTC; CDR3aa: CASSLPSGGGETQYF
j_gene: TRBJ1-3; d_gene: NA; abundance: NA; v_gene: TRBV21-1; CDR3nt: TGTGCCAGCAGCAAAAAGGGGGGACAGGGGGACACCATATATTTT; CDR3aa: CASSKKGGQGDTIYF
j_gene: TRBJ2-1; d_gene: TRBD2; abundance: NA; v_gene: TRBV30; CDR3nt: TGTGCCTGGAGTGGGACTAGCGGGAGGAGGAATGAGCAGTTCTTC; CDR3aa: CAWSGTSGRRNEQFF
j_gene: TRBJ1-6; d_gene: TRBD1; abundance: NA; v_gene: TRBV6-2/TRBV6-3; CDR3nt: TGTGCCAGCAGACCTTGGGACAGAAATTCACCCCTCCACTTT; CDR3aa: CASRPWDRNSPLHF